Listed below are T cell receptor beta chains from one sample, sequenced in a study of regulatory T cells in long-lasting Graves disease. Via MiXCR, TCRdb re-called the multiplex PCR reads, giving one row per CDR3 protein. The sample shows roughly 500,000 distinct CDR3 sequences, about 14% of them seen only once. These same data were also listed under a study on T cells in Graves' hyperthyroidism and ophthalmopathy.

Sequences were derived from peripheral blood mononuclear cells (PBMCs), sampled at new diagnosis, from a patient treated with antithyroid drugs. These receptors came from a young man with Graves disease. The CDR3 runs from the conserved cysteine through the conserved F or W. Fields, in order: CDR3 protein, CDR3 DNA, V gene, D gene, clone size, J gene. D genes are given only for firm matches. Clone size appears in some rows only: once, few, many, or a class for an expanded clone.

CSVELQGAKSDTQYF TGCAGCGTTGAATTGCAGGGGGCAAAATCGGATACGCAGTATTTT TRBV29-1 TRBD1 . TRBJ2-3
CASSLGRLGKQYF TGTGCCAGCAGTTTAGGGCGGCTCGGAAAGCAGTACTTC TRBV12-3/TRBV12-4 . many TRBJ2-7
CASSTTGTGGGNTEAFF TGCGCCAGCAGCACTACCGGGACAGGAGGGGGGAACACTGAAGCTTTCTTT TRBV5-1 TRBD1 few TRBJ1-1
CASTGDGTGELFF TGTGCCAGCACGGGGGATGGAACCGGGGAGCTGTTTTTT TRBV9 . few TRBJ2-2
CAISESMVAFF TGTGCCATCAGTGAGTCGATGGTAGCTTTCTTT TRBV10-3 . . TRBJ1-1
CASSEAGGVTEAFF TGTGCCAGCAGTGAGGCGGGAGGGGTCACTGAAGCTTTCTTT TRBV6-4 . . TRBJ1-1
CASGRAGTDTQYF TGTGCCAGCGGGAGGGCCGGGACAGATACGCAGTATTTT TRBV25-1 TRBD2 . TRBJ2-3
CAWTARRTGNKGYEQYF TGTGCCTGGACTGCCCGCCGGACAGGGAACAAGGGGTACGAGCAGTACTTC TRBV30 TRBD1 . TRBJ2-7
CASSLRLAGAGEQYF TGTGCCAGCAGCCTACGACTAGCGGGAGCGGGGGAGCAGTACTTC TRBV13 TRBD2 many TRBJ2-7
CASSSIGGTGGATGGLFF TGTGCCAGCAGCTCGATCGGGGGAACTGGCGGTGCCACCGGGGGGCTGTTTTTT TRBV11-3 . . TRBJ2-2
CASSYSANQPQHF TGTGCCAGCAGTTACTCCGCAAATCAGCCCCAGCATTTT TRBV6-5 . many TRBJ1-5
CASTPRLGSGVTIYF TGTGCCAGCACCCCCCGGCTGGGTTCTGGCGTCACCATATATTTT TRBV6-2/TRBV6-3 . few TRBJ1-3
CASSAGTDLTQHF TGTGCCAGCAGCGCCGGGACAGATTTGACCCAGCATTTT TRBV6-1 TRBD1 many TRBJ1-5
CASSLGRTSGNEQFF TGTGCCAGCAGCTTAGGGAGGACTAGCGGGAATGAGCAGTTCTTC TRBV7-9 TRBD2 few TRBJ2-1
CASRPTSGRANFTGELFF TGTGCCAGCAGGCCCACTAGCGGGAGGGCCAATTTCACCGGGGAGCTGTTTTTT TRBV27 TRBD2 many TRBJ2-2
CASSLGDWTYEQYF TGCGCCAGCAGCTTGGGTGACTGGACCTACGAGCAGTACTTC TRBV5-1 . many TRBJ2-7
CASRAMAGGELFF TGTGCCAGTAGGGCCATGGCGGGCGGGGAGCTGTTTTTT TRBV19 . many TRBJ2-2
CASSPLDRGGTGELFF TGCGCCAGCAGCCCGCTCGATCGGGGGGGGACCGGGGAGCTGTTTTTT TRBV5-1 TRBD2 few TRBJ2-2
CVSSNSVTDTQYF TGTGTCAGCAGCAATTCTGTCACAGATACGCAGTATTTT TRBV7-9 . . TRBJ2-3
CASSFKGANVLTF TGTGCCAGCAGCTTCAAGGGGGCCAACGTCCTGACTTTC TRBV5-6 . . TRBJ2-6
CSARVRGLLNSPLHF TGCAGTGCTAGAGTTCGTGGCCTGCTTAATTCACCCCTCCACTTT TRBV20-1 . . TRBJ1-6
CASSTRQGPYNEQFF TGTGCCAGCAGTACCCGGCAGGGGCCCTACAATGAGCAGTTCTTC TRBV12-3/TRBV12-4 . . TRBJ2-1
CASSFSAGGDQETQYF TGTGCCAGCAGTTTCTCTGCGGGGGGTGACCAAGAGACCCAGTACTTC TRBV28 TRBD2 many TRBJ2-5
CASSISAGGSYNEQFF TGTGCCAGTAGCATATCAGCGGGAGGCTCCTACAATGAGCAGTTCTTC TRBV19 TRBD2 . TRBJ2-1
CSASDQAYEQYF TGCAGTGCTAGCGACCAAGCCTACGAGCAGTACTTC TRBV20-1 . few TRBJ2-7
CSVDSSGELFF TGCAGCGTTGACAGTTCCGGGGAGCTGTTTTTT TRBV29-1 . many TRBJ2-2
CASSVEDRGNSPLHF TGTGCCAGCAGCGTAGAGGACAGGGGCAATTCACCCCTCCACTTT TRBV9 TRBD1 many TRBJ1-6
CASSPPGQEYEQYF TGTGCCAGCTCACCACCGGGACAGGAGTACGAGCAGTACTTC TRBV18 TRBD1 many TRBJ2-7
CASSLDPLAVKSNEQFF TGTGCCAGCAGCTTAGACCCCCTAGCGGTAAAGTCCAATGAGCAGTTCTTC TRBV11-3 TRBD2 many TRBJ2-1
CASSLASGSYKQYF TGTGCCAGCAGCTTAGCAAGCGGTTCCTACAAGCAGTACTTC TRBV7-9 . . TRBJ2-7
CASSRGRETEAFF TGTGCCAGCAGCCGAGGACGGGAAACTGAAGCTTTCTTT TRBV5-4 . many TRBJ1-1
CASSLWAEDNEKLFF TGTGCCAGCAGTCTGTGGGCGGAAGATAATGAAAAACTGTTTTTT TRBV12-3/TRBV12-4 . . TRBJ1-4
CASSVAGGTGELFF TGTGCCAGCAGTGTAGCGGGGGGCACCGGGGAGCTGTTTTTT TRBV2 TRBD2 many TRBJ2-2
CASSPGNRGGEQYF TGTGCCAGCAGCCCAGGCAACAGGGGCGGCGAGCAGTACTTC TRBV3-1 TRBD1 many TRBJ2-7
CASSPRKDPFGDTQYF TGTGCCAGCTCACCACGAAAGGACCCTTTCGGAGATACGCAGTATTTT TRBV18 . . TRBJ2-3
CASSSPGEEVGGELFF TGTGCCAGCAGTTCCCCTGGAGAGGAAGTCGGTGGGGAGCTGTTTTTT TRBV6-2/TRBV6-3 . few TRBJ2-2
CASSPQGETDTQYF TGTGCCAGCAGTCCACAGGGGGAGACAGATACGCAGTATTTT TRBV9 TRBD1 many TRBJ2-3
CASSQGGRDRETQYF TGTGCCAGCAGCCAAGGAGGGAGGGATCGAGAGACCCAGTACTTC TRBV3-1 TRBD2 many TRBJ2-5
CSVAENSNQPQHF TGCAGCGTTGCAGAAAATAGCAATCAGCCCCAGCATTTT TRBV29-1 . many TRBJ1-5
CASSLAHGTSGYNEQFF TGTGCCAGCAGCTTAGCGCACGGGACTAGCGGTTACAATGAGCAGTTCTTC TRBV7-9 TRBD2 . TRBJ2-1
CASSQNFRLAGYEQYF TGTGCCAGCAGCCAAAACTTTAGACTAGCGGGTTACGAGCAGTACTTC TRBV14 TRBD2 . TRBJ2-7
CASSPSATSANYGYTF TGTGCCAGCAGCCCTTCAGCTACCTCAGCTAACTATGGCTACACCTTC TRBV5-4 . few TRBJ1-2
CSVEEIGTSGYNEQFF TGCAGCGTTGAAGAAATCGGGACTAGCGGGTACAATGAGCAGTTCTTC TRBV29-1 TRBD2 many TRBJ2-1
CASSGGLPQFF TGTGCCAGCAGTGGGGGACTACCGCAGTTCTTC TRBV25-1 TRBD2 . TRBJ2-1
CASAKGDTYNEQFF TGTGCCAGCGCCAAAGGGGACACCTACAATGAGCAGTTCTTC TRBV5-4 . few TRBJ2-1
CASSQPTGGPYEQYF TGTGCCAGCTCACAACCGACAGGGGGCCCCTACGAGCAGTACTTC TRBV18 TRBD1 . TRBJ2-7
CASSESRDNTQYF TGCGCCAGCAGTGAGTCGCGGGACAATACGCAGTATTTT TRBV10-2 . many TRBJ2-3
CASSLRRVTLYQPQHF TGTGCCAGCAGTTTACGGCGCGTCACCCTTTATCAGCCCCAGCATTTT TRBV12-3/TRBV12-4 . many TRBJ1-5
CASSYGGLAGTDTQYF TGTGCCAGCAGCTACGGAGGACTAGCGGGCACAGATACGCAGTATTTT TRBV11-1 TRBD2 many TRBJ2-3
CASSLGLANNEQFF TGTGCCAGCAGCTTGGGACTAGCCAACAATGAGCAGTTCTTC TRBV28 TRBD2 many TRBJ2-1
CASSFDRYNEQFF TGCGCCAGCAGCTTCGACAGATACAATGAGCAGTTCTTC TRBV5-1 . few TRBJ2-1
CASSGGGQRTYEQYF TGCGCCAGCAGCGGGGGCGGACAAAGAACCTACGAGCAGTACTTC TRBV5-1 . many TRBJ2-7
CASRAPGPVNEQFF TGTGCCAGCAGAGCGCCGGGACCAGTCAATGAGCAGTTCTTC TRBV12-3/TRBV12-4 . many TRBJ2-1
CASSLKQGLVTYNEQFF TGCGCCAGCAGCTTGAAACAGGGTCTAGTCACCTACAATGAGCAGTTCTTC TRBV5-1 . many TRBJ2-1
CSASGDSYEQYF TGCAGTGCTAGCGGCGACTCCTACGAGCAGTACTTC TRBV20-1 . many TRBJ2-7
CASGPGQKNIQYF TGTGCCAGCGGACCGGGACAGAAAAACATTCAGTACTTC TRBV27 TRBD1 . TRBJ2-4
CASSRFRGSTGELFF TGTGCCAGCAGCAGATTCAGGGGTAGCACCGGGGAGCTGTTTTTT TRBV28 . . TRBJ2-2
CASSSSPGHQYEQYF TGTGCCAGCAGCTCCAGCCCGGGACACCAGTACGAGCAGTACTTC TRBV13 . few TRBJ2-7
CATSEGVVQETQYF TGTGCCACCAGTGAAGGGGTCGTCCAAGAGACCCAGTACTTC TRBV24-1 . many TRBJ2-5
CASSQYGGGYTF TGCGCCAGCAGCCAGTACGGGGGAGGCTACACCTTC TRBV4-1 . . TRBJ1-2